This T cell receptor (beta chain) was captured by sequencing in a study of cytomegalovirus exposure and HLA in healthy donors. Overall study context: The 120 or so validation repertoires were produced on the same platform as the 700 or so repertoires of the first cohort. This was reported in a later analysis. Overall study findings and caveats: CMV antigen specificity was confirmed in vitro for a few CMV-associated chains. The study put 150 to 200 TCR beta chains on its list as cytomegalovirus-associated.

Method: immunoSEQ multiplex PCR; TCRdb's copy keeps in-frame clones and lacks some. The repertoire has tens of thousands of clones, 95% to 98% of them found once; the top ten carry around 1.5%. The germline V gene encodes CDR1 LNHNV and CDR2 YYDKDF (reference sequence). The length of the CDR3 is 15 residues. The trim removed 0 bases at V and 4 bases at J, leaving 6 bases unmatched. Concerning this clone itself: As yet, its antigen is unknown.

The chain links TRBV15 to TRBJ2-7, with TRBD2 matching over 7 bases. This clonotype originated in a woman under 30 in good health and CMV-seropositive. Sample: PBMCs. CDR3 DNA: TGTGCCACCAGCAGAGAATTGCGGGAGCCTTACGAGCAGTACTTC. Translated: CATSRELREPYEQYF. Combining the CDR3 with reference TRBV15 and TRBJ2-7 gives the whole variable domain DAMVIQNPRYQVTQFGKPVTLSCSQTLNHNVMYWYQQKSSQAPKLLFHYYDKDFNNEADTPDNFQSRRPNTSFCFLDIRSPGLGDTAMYLCATSRELREPYEQYFGPGTRLTVT.